This entry features one T cell receptor beta chain sequence. The data stem from a study of cytomegalovirus exposure and HLA in healthy donors. Study details: The roughly 120 validation repertoires used the same platform as the roughly 700 first-cohort repertoires (as reported by a later analysis).

Using immunoSEQ multiplex PCR, the repertoire was profiled, and TCRdb retains in-frame clones only, with some absent. The sample yields 160,000 or so clones, around 82% seen once. Germline V gives CDR1 MDHEN, CDR2 SYDVKM. Trimming cost V 8 bases and J 5 bases, with 24 bases left between them. The CDR3 has 17 residues. This chain links TRBV28 with TRBJ2-2; weak D call: TRBD2 (6 bases). The source is a man aged 25 to 45 in good health and CMV-seropositive. Material: PBMCs. CDR3 nucleotides: TGTGCCAGCGCCCAGATCGGTTCGGGGAGGAAAACCGGGGAGCTGTTTTTT. This encodes CASAQIGSGRKTGELFF.